The rows below give T cell receptor beta chains drawn from one sample of a study of shared clonotypes between healthy human individuals. Sequenced by immunoSEQ multiplex PCR; TCRdb stores in-frame clones only, minus some. The data show around 1.6 million clones, approximately 98% seen once. Sequenced: naive CD4+ T cells sorted from blood. Source of these receptors: a man aged 30 to 45 in good health. CDR3s include the opening cysteine and the closing phenylalanine or tryptophan. The D gene is left open where the match is weak. Not every row has a clone size; where given, it reads once, few, many or a size class.

d_call cdr3_length clone_size j_call v_call cdr3_aa cdr3_nt
. 13 . TRBJ1-1 TRBV19 CASSRTMNTEAFF TGTGCCAGTAGTCGCACGATGAACACTGAAGCTTTCTTT
TRBD1 14 . TRBJ1-1 TRBV7-9 CASRRAGGLTEAFF TGTGCCAGCAGGAGAGCAGGGGGCTTAACTGAAGCTTTCTTT
TRBD2 17 once TRBJ2-1 TRBV19 CASSRDLPGLVKNEQFF TGTGCCAGTAGTAGAGATCTTCCGGGACTAGTTAAAAATGAGCAGTTCTTC
. 15 . TRBJ1-1 TRBV5-1 CASSLAWMGTGEAFF TGCGCCAGCAGCTTGGCCTGGATGGGTACGGGAGAAGCTTTCTTT
. 14 . TRBJ2-7 TRBV6-6 CASSYSERSNEQYF TGTGCCAGCAGTTACTCAGAGCGATCTAACGAGCAGTACTTC
. 14 . TRBJ2-1 TRBV11-1 CASSFSDPYNEQFF TGTGCCAGCAGCTTTAGCGACCCCTACAATGAGCAGTTCTTC
TRBD1 15 . TRBJ1-5 TRBV6-1 CASSPDRGSNQPQHF TGTGCCAGCAGTCCGGACAGGGGCAGCAATCAGCCCCAGCATTTT
. 11 . TRBJ1-3 TRBV10-3 CAMGPGNTIYF TGTGCCATGGGGCCTGGAAACACCATATATTTT
TRBD1 13 . TRBJ2-3 TRBV29-1 CSVEDRAGDTQYF TGCAGCGTTGAGGACAGGGCCGGGGATACGCAGTATTTT
. 16 . TRBJ1-2 TRBV15 CATSRDPGTANYGYTF TGTGCCACCAGCAGAGATCCAGGGACTGCGAACTATGGCTACACCTTC
TRBD1 15 . TRBJ2-5 TRBV5-6 CASSGNRGPSGTQYF TGTGCCAGCAGCGGAAACAGGGGACCTTCAGGGACCCAGTACTTC
. 16 . TRBJ2-3 TRBV9 CASSVDHPASTDTQYF TGTGCCAGCAGCGTAGATCATCCGGCTAGCACAGATACGCAGTATTTT
TRBD2 16 once TRBJ2-7 TRBV9 CASSLPEAGGDYEQYF TGTGCCAGCAGTCTCCCAGAAGCGGGAGGAGATTACGAGCAGTACTTC
. 14 . TRBJ2-7 TRBV6-6 CASSRQRSSYEQYF TGTGCCAGCAGTCGACAGCGGAGCTCCTACGAGCAGTACTTC
. 12 once TRBJ1-4 TRBV7-8 CASSLAREKLFF TGTGCCAGCAGCTTAGCGAGAGAAAAACTGTTTTTT
. 14 . TRBJ2-7 TRBV6-6 CASSHSGISYEQYF TGTGCCAGCAGCCATTCAGGGATCTCCTACGAGCAGTACTTC
. 18 . TRBJ1-3 TRBV10-2 CASSESRMIRSSGNTIYF TGCGCCAGCAGTGAGTCGAGGATGATTCGGAGCTCTGGAAACACCATATATTTT
. 14 . TRBJ2-5 TRBV5-1 CASSLVSGRETQYF TGCGCCAGCAGCTTGGTATCGGGAAGAGAGACCCAGTACTTC
. 12 . TRBJ2-5 TRBV9 CASNGDQETQYF TGTGCCAGCAACGGGGATCAAGAGACCCAGTACTTC
. 11 . TRBJ1-1 TRBV20-1 CSLGAGTEAFF TGCAGTCTTGGGGCGGGCACTGAAGCTTTCTTT
. 12 . TRBJ2-7 TRBV19 CASSMSLGEQYF TGTGCCAGTAGTATGTCTCTCGGGGAGCAGTACTTC
. 16 once TRBJ1-2 TRBV19 CASREGVTLVNYGYTF TGTGCCAGTAGGGAAGGGGTGACCCTCGTTAACTATGGCTACACCTTC
. 14 . TRBJ2-5 TRBV9 CASSVAPDQETQYF TGTGCCAGCAGCGTAGCCCCAGATCAAGAGACCCAGTACTTC
TRBD1 12 . TRBJ2-1 TRBV19 CATLDRYNEQFF TGTGCCACCCTGGACAGGTACAATGAGCAGTTCTTC
TRBD1 16 . TRBJ2-2 TRBV7-8 CASSLSWTGNTGELFF TGTGCCAGCAGCTTATCATGGACAGGGAACACCGGGGAGCTGTTTTTT
. 10 . TRBJ2-3 TRBV29-1 CSCAEYTQYF TGCAGCTGCGCGGAATATACGCAGTATTTT
. 16 . TRBJ2-5 TRBV7-3 CARPKKGLGVQETQYF TGTGCCAGACCCAAAAAGGGGTTGGGGGTCCAAGAGACCCAGTACTTC
TRBD1 14 . TRBJ2-3 TRBV28 CASSPGQGTDTQYF TGTGCCAGCAGCCCGGGACAGGGGACAGATACGCAGTATTTT
TRBD2 14 . TRBJ2-7 TRBV28 CASSFGGRALEQYF TGTGCCAGCAGTTTTGGGGGGAGGGCCCTCGAGCAGTACTTC
. 15 . TRBJ2-5 TRBV10-3 CAISPSTGRQETQYF TGTGCCATCAGCCCCTCGACAGGGAGGCAAGAGACCCAGTACTTC
. 14 . TRBJ2-7 TRBV9 CASSPRDLGYEQYF TGTGCCAGCAGCCCACGGGACCTGGGCTACGAGCAGTACTTC
. 12 . TRBJ2-2 TRBV7-9 CASSSYTGELFF TGTGCCAGCAGCTCCTACACCGGGGAGCTGTTTTTT
. 14 . TRBJ2-7 TRBV15 CATSRDLESYEQYF TGTGCCACCAGCAGAGATCTCGAGTCCTACGAGCAGTACTTC
TRBD1 11 . TRBJ2-5 TRBV12-5 CASGTQGAQYF TGTGCTAGTGGGACCCAGGGGGCCCAGTACTTC
TRBD1 14 . TRBJ1-2 TRBV2 CASSPGQGGYGYTF TGTGCCAGCAGCCCGGGACAGGGGGGGTATGGCTACACCTTC
TRBD2 16 . TRBJ2-3 TRBV15 CATSRGTSGPTDTQYF TGTGCCACCAGCAGGGGGACTAGCGGGCCCACAGATACGCAGTATTTT
. 16 once TRBJ2-1 TRBV13 CASSLVRGPNYNEQFF TGTGCCAGCAGCTTAGTAAGGGGTCCGAACTACAATGAGCAGTTCTTC
TRBD1 15 once TRBJ1-1 TRBV10-3 CAISVRQGMNTEAFF TGTGCCATCAGTGTCCGACAGGGGATGAACACTGAAGCTTTCTTT
TRBD2 16 . TRBJ2-3 TRBV15 CATSRDRSGRTDTQYF TGTGCCACCAGCAGAGATCGGAGCGGGAGGACGGATACGCAGTATTTT